This paragraph reports one T cell receptor (beta chain). No antigen is known for it. The data were obtained in a study of PD-1 blockade in classical Hodgkin lymphoma. Overall study findings and caveats: Reports indicated that newly diagnosed patients had lower baseline TCR diversity than healthy donors did. Complete responders entered with baseline diversity on par with newly diagnosed patients, the results showed.

The V end was cut by 1 base, the J end by 5 bases, with 15 bases between. The length of the CDR3 is 15 residues. Per the germline V gene, CDR1 is MGHRA and CDR2 is YSYEKL. Each of the patients experienced relapse following autologous stem cell transplantation, and their brentuximab vedotin exposure differed. Method: immunoSEQ multiplex PCR; TCRdb's copy keeps in-frame clones and lacks some. The data hold 90,000 or so clones, with about 90% observed a single time. The chain carries TRBV4-1 and TRBJ2-7; possible D gene TRBD2, 6 bases. Source: peripheral blood mononuclear cells (PBMCs), taken before the second cycle of nivolumab. The TCR comes from a human donor with classical Hodgkin lymphoma. The DNA for the CDR3 is TGCGCCAGCAGCCAAGCTTCGGGAGTACCAAACGAGCAGTACTTC. It is translated as CASSQASGVPNEQYF.